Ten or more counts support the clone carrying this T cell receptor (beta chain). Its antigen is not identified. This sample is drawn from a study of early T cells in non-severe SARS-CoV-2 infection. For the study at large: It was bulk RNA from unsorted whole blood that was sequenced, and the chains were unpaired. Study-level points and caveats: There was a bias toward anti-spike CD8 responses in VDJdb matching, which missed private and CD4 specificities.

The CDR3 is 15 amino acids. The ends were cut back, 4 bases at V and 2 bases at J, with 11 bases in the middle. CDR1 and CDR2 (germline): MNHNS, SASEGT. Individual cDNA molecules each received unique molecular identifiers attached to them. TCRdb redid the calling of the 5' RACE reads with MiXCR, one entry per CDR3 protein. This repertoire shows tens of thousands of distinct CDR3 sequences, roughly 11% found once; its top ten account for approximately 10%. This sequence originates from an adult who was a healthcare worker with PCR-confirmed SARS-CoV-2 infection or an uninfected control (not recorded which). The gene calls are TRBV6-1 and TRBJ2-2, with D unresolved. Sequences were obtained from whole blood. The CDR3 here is CASSVDPLNTGELFF. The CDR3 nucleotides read TGTGCCAGCAGTGTGGATCCTCTCAACACCGGGGAGCTGTTTTTT.